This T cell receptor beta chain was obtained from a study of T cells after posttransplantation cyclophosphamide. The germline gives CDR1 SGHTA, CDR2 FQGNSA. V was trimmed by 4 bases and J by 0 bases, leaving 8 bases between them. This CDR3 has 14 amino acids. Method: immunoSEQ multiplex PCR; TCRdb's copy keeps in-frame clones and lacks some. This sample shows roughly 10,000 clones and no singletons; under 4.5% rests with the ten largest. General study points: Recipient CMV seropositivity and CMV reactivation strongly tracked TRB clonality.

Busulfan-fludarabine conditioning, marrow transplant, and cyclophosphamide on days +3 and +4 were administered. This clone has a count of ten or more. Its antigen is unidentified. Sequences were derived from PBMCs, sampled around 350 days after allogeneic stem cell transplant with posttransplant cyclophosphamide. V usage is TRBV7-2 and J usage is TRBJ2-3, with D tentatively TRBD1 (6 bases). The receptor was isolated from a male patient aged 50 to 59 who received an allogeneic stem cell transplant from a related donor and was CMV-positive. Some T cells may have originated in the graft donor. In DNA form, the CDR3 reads TGTGCCAGCAGCTACAGGGTCAGCACAGATACGCAGTATTTT. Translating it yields CASSYRVSTDTQYF.